A single sample gave rise to the 8 T cell receptor beta chains below, sequenced in a study of identical twins. MiXCR, run by TCRdb on the 5' RACE reads, gives a single entry per CDR3 protein. The sample holds under 250,000 distinct CDR3 sequences, less than 10% seen once. Sequenced material: memory (CD45RO+) T cells sorted from blood. These receptors all stem from a woman aged 18-29 years in good health.

The CDR3 region is CASSFGASKEQYF. The CDR3 bases are TGTGCCAGCAGTTTCGGGGCTTCGAAAGAGCAGTACTTC. The chain is built from TRBV27 and TRBJ2-7; D is possibly TRBD1 or TRBD2 (5 bases each). With 3 bases removed from V and 7 bases from J, the gap between germline ends came to 13 bases. The CDR3 consists of 13 residues. The germline gives CDR1 MNHEY, CDR2 SMNVEV (reference sequence).

This clonotype was recorded many times. The chain recombines TRBV4-2 with TRBJ2-1; 7 bases line up with TRBD2. The germline V gene has CDR1 LGHNA and CDR2 YNFKEQ. V lost 2 bases, J lost 10 bases, and 17 bases stayed unmatched. The CDR3 runs 17 residues. As DNA, the CDR3 is TGTGCCAGCAGCCAAACCGTAGGCCCGGGGGGTTTGCAGGAGCAGTTCTTC. It specifies CASSQTVGPGGLQEQFF.

The chain combines TRBV7-2 with TRBJ2-3; D is perhaps TRBD1 (6 bases). Germline CDR1 reads SGHTA; CDR2 reads FQGNSA. The CDR3 covers 17 residues. Trimming cost V 5 bases and J 3 bases, with 21 bases left between them. CDR3 loop: CASSRRKPGHRTDTQYF. In nucleotides, the CDR3 is TGTGCCAGCAGCCGACGAAAACCGGGACACCGAACAGATACGCAGTATTTT.

The sample holds many counts of this clonotype. The chain carries TRBV5-1 and TRBJ2-2, with 8 bases matching TRBD2. V shed 5 bases and J 4 bases; nucleotides not matched to a gene: 7. The germline V gene has CDR1 SGHRS and CDR2 YFSETQ. The CDR3 covers 15 residues. The CDR3 DNA is TGCGCCAGCAGACCTACTAGCGGAGGCACCGGGGAGCTGTTTTTT. Residues: CASRPTSGGTGELFF. The full variable domain, with the rest looked up from reference TRBV5-1 and TRBJ2-2, is KAGVTQTPRYLIKTRGQQVTLSCSPISGHRSVSWYQQTPGQGLQFLFEYFSETQRNKGNFPGRFSGRQFSNSRSEMNVSTLELGDSALYLCASRPTSGGTGELFFGEGSRLTVL.

The chain carries TRBV6-2 or TRBV6-3 and TRBJ2-1; D unresolved. CDR1 is MNHEY, CDR2 SVGEGT, per germline. V shed 5 bases and J shed 14 bases, with 25 bases lying between them. The CDR3 extends over 15 amino acids. CDR3 coding DNA: TGTGCCAGCAGTAATCCCCCGTCCCGGACCACCGAGGAGTTCTTC. Protein: CASSNPPSRTTEEFF.

CDR3 protein: CASSDGQGRYSPLHF. The CDR3 nucleotides read TGTGCCAGCAGTGATGGCCAGGGCCGATATTCACCCCTCCACTTT. This chain uses TRBV25-1 with TRBJ1-6, with TRBD1 as a possible D gene (5 bases). CDR3 size: 15 residues. V shed 3 bases and J shed 8 bases, with 14 bases lying between them. CDR1 and CDR2 from the germline V gene are MGHDK and SYGVNS.

This clonotype was observed a few times. This sequence joins TRBV20-1 and TRBJ2-2; 9 positions agree with TRBD2. V lost 5 bases, J lost 5 bases, and 6 bases stayed unmatched. From germline, CDR1 is DFQATT and CDR2 SNEGSKA (reference sequence). The CDR3 has 14 amino acids. CDR3 loop: CSARSAGGTGELFF. CDR3 coding DNA: TGCAGTGCTCGTTCGGCGGGGGGGACCGGGGAGCTGTTTTTT.

The chain carries TRBV7-9 and TRBJ1-4; 9 nucleotides agree with TRBD1. Germline V gives CDR1 SEHNR, CDR2 FQNEAQ (reference sequence). This CDR3 region has 16 residues. J was trimmed by 0 bases and V by 5 bases; bases with no gene match: 4. The CDR3 DNA sequence: TGTGCCAGCAGCAAGGGACAGGGCGCAACTAATGAAAAACTGTTTTTT. Protein: CASSKGQGATNEKLFF.